What follows are 5 T cell receptor beta chains derived from one specimen sequenced in a study of OX40 agonist ivuxolimab in advanced cancers. Sequencing was performed with immunoSEQ multiplex PCR; in TCRdb, only in-frame clones are kept and a portion is missing. The sample has about 69,000 clones; 60% to 85% are singletons. The sequences come from CD4+ or CD8+ T cells sorted from blood, collected in a trial of the OX40 agonist ivuxolimab. These receptors came from an adult with an advanced solid tumor such as melanoma, head and neck, liver or kidney cancer.

This chain joins TRBV18 and TRBJ2-1; D unclear. V was cut by 2 bases and J by 9 bases, with 17 bases left in between. The CDR3 has 15 residues. CDR1 KGHSH and CDR2 LQKENI come from the germline V gene. The DNA of the CDR3 is TGTGCCAGCTCACCAGACGGCGTGGCCACTGGTGAGCAGTTCTTC. Translating gives CASSPDGVATGEQFF.

The count of this clone is one. This chain joins TRBV7-9 and TRBJ1-4, with 8 bases matching TRBD1. Per the germline V gene, CDR1 is SEHNR and CDR2 is FQNEAQ (reference sequence). The CDR3 loop spans 14 amino acids. Trimming took 6 bases from V and 7 from J; bases not matched to a gene: 7. The CDR3 here is CASSLGQGREKLFF. The CDR3, as DNA: TGTGCCAGCAGTCTTGGACAGGGTCGTGAAAAACTGTTTTTT.

The V gene is TRBV5-4, the J gene TRBJ1-1, with D perhaps TRBD1 (5 bases). Deletions cut 2 bases from V and 4 bases from J, with 12 bases between. The germline V gene encodes CDR1 SGHNT and CDR2 YYREEE (reference sequence). The CDR3 extends over 14 amino acids. The CDR3 spells CASSLLTVGTEAFF. The CDR3 DNA reads TGTGCCAGCAGCTTATTGACAGTAGGCACTGAAGCTTTCTTT.

The chain links TRBV2 to TRBJ1-1; tentatively, D is TRBD1 (5 bases). The CDR3 extends over 14 amino acids. Trimming shortened V by 1 base and J by 4 bases, and 10 bases separated the two germline ends. Germline V gene lookup returns CDR1 SNHLY and CDR2 FYNNEI. The CDR3 DNA reads as TGTGCCAGCAGTGAAGGGGGGGTAGGCACTGAAGCTTTCTTT. Its protein product is CASSEGGVGTEAFF. The full variable domain, in which reference TRBV2 and TRBJ1-1 provide the parts outside the CDR3, is EPEVTQTPSHQVTQMGQEVILRCVPISNHLYFYWYRQILGQKVEFLVSFYNNEISEKSEIFDDQFSVERPDGSNFTLKIRSTKLEDSAMYFCASSEGGVGTEAFFGQGTRLTVV.

A few counts support this clone. V gene TRBV30 combines with J gene TRBJ2-1; 9 bases are a match to TRBD2. The CDR3 length is 14 residues. Per germline, CDR1 GTSNPN and CDR2 SVGIG (reference sequence). V lost 1 base, J lost 7 bases, and 5 bases stayed unmatched. CDR3 sequence: CAWSDGGGVNEQFF. Written as DNA, the CDR3 is TGTGCCTGGAGTGATGGCGGGGGGGTAAATGAGCAGTTCTTC.